A selection of T cell receptor beta chains follows, all from one sample in a study of shared T cell receptors in the human thymus. Produced via immunoSEQ multiplex PCR; TCRdb's table is partial and in-frame only. The sample holds hundreds of thousands of clones, 87% seen once. A further study also used this sample, focusing on human thymus T cells.

Sequenced sample: thymocytes. The source of these receptors is a boy in the first two years of life with a congenital heart defect. The CDR3 runs from the conserved cysteine through the conserved F or W. D genes are given only for firm matches. Not all rows give a size; the values are once, few, many and, for expanded clones, a class.

d_call,clone_size,v_call,j_call,cdr3_nt,cdr3_aa
-,-,TRBV4-1,TRBJ1-4,TGCGCCAGCAGCCAAGACCCAGGGGCCCCAACTAATGAAAAACTGTTTTTT,CASSQDPGAPTNEKLFF
TRBD2,-,TRBV14,TRBJ2-5,TGTGCCAGCAGCCCGGGGGGGCGGGAAGAGACCCAGTACTTC,CASSPGGREETQYF
TRBD2,-,TRBV18,TRBJ2-1,TGTGCCAGCTCACCCAAGACTAGCGGGAGTTCCTACAATGAGCAGTTCTTC,CASSPKTSGSSYNEQFF
TRBD2,-,TRBV15,TRBJ2-1,TGTGCCACCAGCAGGGGACTAGCGGGATTTTATGAGCAGTTCTTC,CATSRGLAGFYEQFF
TRBD1,few,TRBV5-6,TRBJ2-3,TGTGCCGGACAGGATGGGGGCACAGATACGCAGTATTTT,CAGQDGGTDTQYF
TRBD1,-,TRBV4-3,TRBJ1-4,TGCGCCAGCAGCCAAGATCTAGGACAGGGGGCCGAAAAACTGTTTTTT,CASSQDLGQGAEKLFF
-,-,TRBV11-2,TRBJ2-7,TGTGCCAGCAGTGCCCCCATAGAGGCCCAGCAGTACTTC,CASSAPIEAQQYF
-,-,TRBV11-2,TRBJ2-3,TGTGCCAGCAGCTTACCGGGGTCCCAACACACAGATACGCAGTATTTT,CASSLPGSQHTDTQYF
-,-,TRBV10-3,TRBJ1-4,TGTGCCATCAGAGGAGGCGGGGTTAATGAAAAACTGTTTTTT,CAIRGGGVNEKLFF
-,-,TRBV28,TRBJ1-5,TGTGCCAGCAGCCACGAGGTAGGTCAGCCCCAGCATTTT,CASSHEVGQPQHF
TRBD1,-,TRBV6-1,TRBJ1-2,TGTGCCAGCAGTGCCTCCGGGACAGGGCGCATGTGCTATGGCTACACCTTC,CASSASGTGRMCYGYTF
-,once,TRBV6-4,TRBJ1-6,TGTGCCAGACAGGGCCAGAGGAATTCACCCCTCCACTTT,CARQGQRNSPLHF
-,-,TRBV5-1,TRBJ2-7,TGCGCCAGCAGCTTGGCGTCTACGATTATCAGGGGATCATACGAGCAGTACTTC,CASSLASTIIRGSYEQYF
TRBD1,-,TRBV28,TRBJ1-1,TGTGCCAGCAGTTTGGGCCCGGGACAGGGGGTAGAAGGGAACACTGAAGCTTTCTTT,CASSLGPGQGVEGNTEAFF
-,-,TRBV19,TRBJ1-5,TGTGCCAGTAGCGGCCACAGTCACCCCCGGCCCCAGCATTTT,CASSGHSHPRPQHF
TRBD2,-,TRBV28,TRBJ2-5,TGTGCCGTCACTAGCGGGGCGGCCAGGGAGACCCAGTACTTC,CAVTSGAARETQYF
TRBD2,-,TRBV7-8,TRBJ2-7,TGTGCCAGCAGCTTAGCGCGGCGGGGGTACTCCTACGAGCAGTACTTC,CASSLARRGYSYEQYF
TRBD2,-,TRBV6-1,TRBJ2-1,TGTGCCAGCCGGGCGGGGGGGAGCGGGGAGCAGTTCTTC,CASRAGGSGEQFF
TRBD2,-,TRBV6-1,TRBJ2-1,TGTGCCAGCAGGTCACTAGCGGGAGATGAGCAGTTCTTC,CASRSLAGDEQFF
TRBD1,-,TRBV6-5,TRBJ2-3,TGTGCCAGCAGACCGGGACAGGCCCTCACAGATACGCAGTATTTT,CASRPGQALTDTQYF
TRBD2,-,TRBV6-5,TRBJ2-7,TGTGCCAGCAGTTACTTAGCGGGGTTCACCTACGAGCAGTACTTC,CASSYLAGFTYEQYF
TRBD1,-,TRBV30,TRBJ1-6,TGTGCCTGTACTACGAGGACAGGGGGTGATTCACCCCTCCACTTT,CACTTRTGGDSPLHF
-,-,TRBV4-3,TRBJ2-1,TGCGCCAGCAGCCAAGCGAGGAACGCGGGGAGCTCCTACAATGAGCAGTTCTTC,CASSQARNAGSSYNEQFF
-,-,TRBV28,TRBJ2-1,TGTGCCAGCAGTTTCAAGAGCGGATCCTACAATGAGCAGTTCTTC,CASSFKSGSYNEQFF
TRBD1,once,TRBV7-2,TRBJ2-7,TGTGCCAGCAGCACGGACAGGACATACGAGCAGTACTTC,CASSTDRTYEQYF
TRBD2,few,TRBV5-1,TRBJ2-6,TGCGCCAGCGGGAGGGGACTAGGCTTCTCTGGGGCCAACGTCCTGACTTTC,CASGRGLGFSGANVLTF
-,-,TRBV10-3,TRBJ1-3,TGTGCCATCAGTGGGCGGGCCCCGAACCCCAACACCATATATTTT,CAISGRAPNPNTIYF
-,-,TRBV12-1,TRBJ1-1,-,CASSFGTGNTEAFF
TRBD1,-,TRBV5-1,TRBJ2-7,TGCGCCAGCAGCTTGCGGTGGACAGGGGGCGCAATCCACGAGCAGTACTTC,CASSLRWTGGAIHEQYF
-,-,TRBV25-1,TRBJ1-1,TGTGCCAGCAGTGAGGCAGGGGAAGGCACTGAAGCTTTCTTT,CASSEAGEGTEAFF
TRBD2,-,TRBV14,TRBJ2-7,TGTGCCAGCAGCCAACGGGCTAGCGGGTCCCCCTCCTACGAGCAGTACTTC,CASSQRASGSPSYEQYF
TRBD1,-,TRBV5-6,TRBJ1-1,TGTGCCAGCAACAGTTGGGACAGGGAGTACCCCGAAGCTTTCTTT,CASNSWDREYPEAFF
-,-,TRBV20-1,TRBJ2-1,TGCAGCCCTGGGCTGACCAATGAGCAGTTCTTC,CSPGLTNEQFF
TRBD1,-,TRBV6-5,TRBJ1-6,TGTGCCAGCAGTTGCAGGACAGGGAATAATTCCCCCCTCCACTTT,CASSCRTGNNSPLHF
-,-,TRBV7-3,TRBJ1-6,TGTGCCAGCAGCTTACGCGGGGACTTGAATTCACCCCTCCACTTT,CASSLRGDLNSPLHF
TRBD1,-,TRBV4-3,TRBJ2-7,TGCGCCAGCAGCCAAACCCGGGGACAGGGGGCGTACGAGCAGTACTTC,CASSQTRGQGAYEQYF
TRBD2,-,TRBV10-2,TRBJ2-7,TGCGCCAGCAGTGAGTCGGCTAGCGGGAGGGGTTACGAGCAGTACTTC,CASSESASGRGYEQYF
TRBD2,-,TRBV28,TRBJ2-1,TGTGCCAGCAGTGAGACTAGCGGGAGCCACAATGAGCAGTTCTTC,CASSETSGSHNEQFF
TRBD1,-,TRBV4-3,TRBJ2-7,TGCGCCAGCAGCAAAGGGTACCGGGACAGGGAGTACGAGCAGTACTTC,CASSKGYRDREYEQYF
TRBD2,-,TRBV5-1,TRBJ2-7,TGCGCCAGCAGCTTGCGGGGCCGGGAGCGGGGATGCGAGCAGTACTTC,CASSLRGRERGCEQYF
-,-,TRBV10-3,TRBJ1-1,TGTGCCATTGGGAGTCGGGCTGAAGCTTTCTTT,CAIGSRAEAFF
-,-,TRBV28,TRBJ2-1,TGTGCCAGCAGTTTACGCGCCCCCACTGAGCAGTTCTTC,CASSLRAPTEQFF